This T cell receptor (beta chain) comes out of a study of blood T cell repertoires in COVID-19. Using immunoSEQ multiplex PCR, the repertoire was profiled, and TCRdb retains in-frame clones only, with some absent. The sample records more than 200,000 clones, about 80% being singletons. CDR1 and CDR2 from the germline V gene are MNHEY and SVGAGI. This CDR3 region has 13 residues. V dropped 8 bases and J dropped 4 bases, with 14 bases sitting between them. This sequence was found in a man between 60 and 75 years old who had recovered from COVID-19. The chain recombines TRBV6-5 with TRBJ1-1, with D maybe TRBD1 (5 bases). The specimen was PBMCs or T cells enriched from blood (not recorded which). CDR3 nucleotides: TGTGCCAGCCACGAACGGGGGGGCACTGAAGCTTTCTTT. Translating it yields CASHERGGTEAFF.